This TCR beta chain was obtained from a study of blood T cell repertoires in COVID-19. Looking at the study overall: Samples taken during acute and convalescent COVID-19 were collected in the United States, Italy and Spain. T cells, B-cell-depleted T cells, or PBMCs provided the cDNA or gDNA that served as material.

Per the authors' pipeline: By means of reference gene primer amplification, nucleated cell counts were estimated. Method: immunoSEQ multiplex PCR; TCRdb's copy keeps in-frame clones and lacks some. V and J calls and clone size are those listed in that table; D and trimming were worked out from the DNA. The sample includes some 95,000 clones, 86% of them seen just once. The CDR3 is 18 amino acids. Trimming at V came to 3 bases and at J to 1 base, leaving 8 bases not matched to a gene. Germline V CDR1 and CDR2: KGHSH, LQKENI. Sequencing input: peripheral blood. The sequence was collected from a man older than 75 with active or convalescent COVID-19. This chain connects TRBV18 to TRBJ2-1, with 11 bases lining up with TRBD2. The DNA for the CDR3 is TGTGCCAGCTCACCGCCCAGCGCTAGCGGGAGGTCCTACAATGAGCAGTTCTTC. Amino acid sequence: CASSPPSASGRSYNEQFF. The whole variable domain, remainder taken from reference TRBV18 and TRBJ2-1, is NAGVMQNPRHLVRRRGQEARLRCSPMKGHSHVYWYRQLPEEGLKFMVYLQKENIIDESGMPKERFSAEFPKEGPSILRIQQVVRGDSAAYFCASSPPSASGRSYNEQFFGPGTRLTVL.